The clone carrying this TCR beta chain was counted only a few times. Its antigen is not known. Each CDR3 protein is one row after TCRdb ran MiXCR on the RT-PCR reads. The table shows 630,000 or so distinct CDR3 sequences, with less than 20% occurring only once. Trimming stripped 0 bases from V and 1 base from J, with 2 bases between. The CDR3 has 13 amino acids. The germline CDR1 and CDR2 sequences are ENHRY and SYGVKD. The record originates from a study of response to subunit inactivated influenza vaccine. Study-wide points: It was the authors' suggestion that each seasonal influenza vaccination recruits few new T cells.

The TCR comes from a man aged 50 or older who received an inactivated influenza vaccine. The sequencing used PBMCs from blood, collected 11 to 12 days after vaccination. This chain connects TRBV10-3 to TRBJ2-3; D call uncertain. The CDR3 region has the DNA TGTGCCATCAGTGAGTCACGCACAGATACGCAGTATTTT. This sequence encodes CAISESRTDTQYF.